A single sample is the source of the 25 T cell receptor beta chains below, sequenced in a study of cytomegalovirus exposure and HLA in healthy donors. The PCR ran on 60 Vbeta and 13 Jbeta primers. Assay used: immunoSEQ multiplex PCR; TCRdb lists only in-frame clones, some missing. The repertoire holds 150,000 to 200,000 clones, with 75% to 85% as singletons. Sequenced sample: PBMCs. Receptor source: a woman aged 30 to 39 in good health and CMV-seropositive.

CDR3 region: CASSLEGDRASRTF. CDR3 in DNA: TGCGCCAGCAGCTTGGAAGGGGACAGGGCTTCGCGGACCTTC. This rearrangement joins TRBV5-1 to TRBJ1-2; 9 positions match TRBD1. Germline V gene data show CDR1 as SGHRS and CDR2 as YFSETQ. The CDR3 totals 14 residues. V trimming: 0 bases; J trimming: 14 bases; junction bases outside the gene matches: 11.

The chain recombines TRBV10-1 with TRBJ2-5; D may be TRBD1 (5 bases). The CDR3 spans 14 residues. CDR1 is WNHNN and CDR2 is SYGVQD in the germline V gene (reference sequence). V was cut by 0 bases and J by 5 bases, with 10 bases left in between. The CDR3 DNA follows: TGCGCCAGCAGTGAGTCCAGGGTGGCGGAGACCCAGTACTTC. As protein: CASSESRVAETQYF.

The rearrangement joins TRBV27 to TRBJ2-5; D is possibly TRBD2 (6 bases). This CDR3 has 15 residues. Between the trimmed V and J ends, which lost 3 bases and 5 bases, there was a span of 16 bases. CDR1 and CDR2 (germline): MNHEY, SMNVEV (reference sequence). CDR3: CASSFSGGLWETQYF. The CDR3 DNA reads as TGTGCCAGCAGTTTCTCCGGGGGACTCTGGGAGACCCAGTACTTC.

The table lists this clone with a count of one. This chain uses TRBV30 with TRBJ1-2, with 8 bases matching TRBD1. The CDR3 runs 13 residues. With 1 base clipped from V and 4 bases from J, the junction kept 2 bases outside the gene matches. Germline V gene lookup returns CDR1 GTSNPN and CDR2 SVGIG (reference sequence). The CDR3 DNA sequence: TGTGCCTGGAGTGGGACAGGGATCTATGGCTACACCTTC. Amino acids: CAWSGTGIYGYTF.

The rearrangement joins TRBV6-5 to TRBJ2-3; tentative D call: TRBD1 (5 bases). The V end was cut by 0 bases, the J end by 5 bases, with 6 bases between. The CDR3 length is 13 residues. The germline gives CDR1 MNHEY, CDR2 SVGAGI. The CDR3 nucleotides read TGTGCCAGCAGTTACTCTAGGGGAGATACGCAGTATTTT. It translates to CASSYSRGDTQYF.

This clone was seen once. The chain joins TRBV28 to TRBJ2-1; D possibly corresponds to TRBD1 (7 bases). V lost 6 bases and J 7 bases, leaving 13 bases between the germline ends. The CDR3 loop spans 13 amino acids. Germline V gene sequence: CDR1 MDHEN, CDR2 SYDVKM. CDR3 DNA: TGTGCCAGCAGCCAGGGGGGTTCGAATGAGCAGTTCTTC. This encodes CASSQGGSNEQFF.

V usage is TRBV28 and J usage is TRBJ1-5; 9 positions match TRBD1. Losses at the gene ends were 3 bases for V and 5 bases for J; bases not matched to a gene: 5. CDR3 length: 15 amino acids. Germline loops: CDR1 MDHEN, CDR2 SYDVKM. The CDR3 DNA reads TGTGCCAGCAGTTTCTGGGACAGGGAGGATCAGCCCCAGCATTTT. It yields the protein CASSFWDREDQPQHF.

The chain links TRBV28 to TRBJ1-2, with a possible D match to TRBD1 (5 bases). There are 18 residues in the CDR3. The germline gives CDR1 MDHEN, CDR2 SYDVKM. The V and J ends lost 3 bases and 3 bases respectively, with 23 bases between them. Here the CDR3 DNA reads TGTGCCAGCAGTTTCTCTCCTGCGACGTACAGGCAGGACTATGGCTACACCTTC. Translation: CASSFSPATYRQDYGYTF.

This chain links TRBV5-1 with TRBJ2-1, with 9 bases fitting TRBD2. The length of the CDR3 is 14 residues. With 0 bases clipped from V and 8 bases from J, the junction kept 3 bases outside the gene matches. Germline V gene sequence: CDR1 SGHRS, CDR2 YFSETQ. CDR3 nucleotides: TGCGCCAGCAGCTTGGCTAGCGGGAAAGATGAGCAGTTCTTC. Protein product: CASSLASGKDEQFF. Together with reference TRBV5-1 and TRBJ2-1, the CDR3 gives the full variable domain: KAGVTQTPRYLIKTRGQQVTLSCSPISGHRSVSWYQQTPGQGLQFLFEYFSETQRNKGNFPGRFSGRQFSNSRSEMNVSTLELGDSALYLCASSLASGKDEQFFGPGTRLTVL.

The chain combines TRBV6-1 with TRBJ2-7; 10 bases agree with TRBD1. The V and J ends lost 6 bases and 4 bases, in that order; junction bases with no gene match: 6. CDR3 length equals 14 residues. Germline V gene sequence: CDR1 MNHNS, CDR2 SASEGT. The CDR3 nucleotides read TGTGCCAGCAGCCCCGACAGGGGGCGGTACGAGCAGTACTTC. This gives the protein CASSPDRGRYEQYF.

Only one count was recorded for this clone. This chain uses TRBV15 with TRBJ2-7; weak D call: TRBD1 (6 bases). The CDR3 is 14 amino acids. Trimming cost V 4 bases and J 3 bases, with 13 bases left between them. In germline, CDR1 is LNHNV, CDR2 YYDKDF (reference sequence). In DNA form, the CDR3 reads TGTGCCACCAGCACAACGGGACACAGCTACGAGCAGTACTTC. Amino acids: CATSTTGHSYEQYF.

The chain recombines TRBV6-6 with TRBJ1-2; D gene uncertain. This CDR3 contains 15 residues. With 4 bases removed from V and 0 bases from J, the gap between germline ends came to 12 bases. In germline, CDR1 is MNHNY, CDR2 SVGAGI (reference sequence). CDR3 amino acids: CASSLYQRANYGYTF. CDR3 DNA sequence: TGTGCCAGCAGTTTATATCAGAGGGCTAACTATGGCTACACCTTC.

This sequence joins TRBV5-1 and TRBJ2-2, with a possible D match to TRBD2 (6 bases). Germline V gene data show CDR1 as SGHRS and CDR2 as YFSETQ. This CDR3 has 16 amino acids. V gave up 3 bases and J gave up 4 bases, with 16 bases separating them. The CDR3: CASSWTGTVGTGELFF. In nucleotides, the CDR3 is TGCGCCAGCAGCTGGACCGGGACTGTGGGCACCGGGGAGCTGTTTTTT.

V and J are TRBV5-1 and TRBJ2-3, with 7 bases lining up with TRBD2. J was trimmed by 6 bases and V by 4 bases; bases with no gene match: 11. CDR1 and CDR2 from the germline V gene are SGHRS and YFSETQ. This CDR3 is built from 15 residues. The CDR3 nucleotides read TGCGCCAGCAGCATCGGGACTATTCCGGGGGATACGCAGTATTTT. Translation: CASSIGTIPGDTQYF.

As to this clone: A read error may account for a junction end that differs from germline. V gene TRBV6-5 combines with J gene TRBJ2-1; 7 bases fit TRBD2. This CDR3 comprises 14 residues. Germline CDR1 and CDR2: MNHEY and SVGAGI. DNA for the CDR3: TGTGCCAGCAGTTTAATGGGGGTAACGGGGGGTTTAATCTTC. This codes for CASSLMGVTGGLIF.

The DNA for the CDR3 is TGCAGTGCTAGAGATCGCACCTTC. Translating it yields CSARDRTF. The chain has TRBV20-1 and TRBJ1-2, with unresolved D. The germline V gene has CDR1 DFQATT and CDR2 SNEGSKA (reference sequence). Trimming pared 0 bases from V and 13 bases from J, leaving 3 bases between. The CDR3 spans 8 residues.

The sample holds a few counts of this clone. This chain uses TRBV13 with TRBJ1-5; D is ambiguous. V lost 3 bases and J 3 bases, leaving 9 bases between the germline ends. Germline CDR1 reads PRHDT; CDR2 reads FYEKMQ (reference sequence). The CDR3 sequence is 14 residues long. CDR3 amino acids: CASSFSGFNQPQHF. CDR3 coding DNA: TGTGCCAGCAGCTTTTCGGGTTTCAATCAGCCCCAGCATTTT.

The V call is TRBV6-6, the J call TRBJ1-1, with no clear D. Per the germline V gene, CDR1 is MNHNY and CDR2 is SVGAGI (reference sequence). The CDR3 extends over 12 amino acids. Trimming removed 4 bases at V and 3 bases at J, with 6 bases between. Written as DNA, the CDR3 is TGTGCCAGCAGTTCGAGCCACACTGAAGCTTTCTTT. Its protein is CASSSSHTEAFF.

V is TRBV7-9 and J is TRBJ2-7; 10 positions match TRBD2. There are 15 residues in the CDR3. V trimming: 5 bases; J trimming: 2 bases; junction bases outside the gene matches: 6. Germline CDR1 is SEHNR and CDR2 is FQNEAQ (reference sequence). CDR3 nucleotide sequence: TGTGCCAGCAGCCCCCTAGCGGGAGCTACCTACGAGCAGTACTTC. Translated, it gives CASSPLAGATYEQYF.

The gene calls are TRBV5-5 and TRBJ2-5, with 11 bases that match TRBD2. V shed 0 bases and J 4 bases; nucleotides not matched to a gene: 2. Germline V gene data show CDR1 as SGHKS and CDR2 as YYEKEE (reference sequence). The CDR3 extends over 15 amino acids. The CDR3 DNA reads as TGTGCCAGCAGCTTGGATAGCGGGAGGGGAGAGACCCAGTACTTC. It is translated as CASSLDSGRGETQYF.

The chain employs TRBV19 and TRBJ1-1, with TRBD1 matching over 7 bases. CDR1 and CDR2 from the germline V gene are LNHDA and SQIVND (reference sequence). The CDR3 runs to 14 residues. With 7 bases clipped from V and 4 bases from J, the junction kept 9 bases outside the gene matches. CDR3 protein: CASIPRQGTTEAFF. The DNA for the CDR3 is TGTGCCAGTATCCCGCGACAGGGTACCACTGAAGCTTTCTTT.

The chain carries TRBV25-1 and TRBJ2-7, with 8 bases aligning to TRBD2. The CDR3 sequence is 15 residues long. Germline V gene sequence: CDR1 MGHDK, CDR2 SYGVNS. The V and J ends lost 2 bases and 4 bases, in that order; junction bases with no gene match: 7. The DNA of the CDR3 is TGTGCCAGCAGTGAACAGGGCGGGAGGAGTTACGAGCAGTACTTC. It specifies CASSEQGGRSYEQYF.

The genes are TRBV6-1 and TRBJ2-5, with D possibly being TRBD1 (5 bases). The V end was cut by 2 bases, the J end by 2 bases, with 27 bases between. This CDR3 has 20 residues. Germline V CDR1 and CDR2: MNHNS, SASEGT. The DNA of the CDR3 is TGTGCCAGCAGTGAAAGGCGGCGGACGCCAGAGACAGCCCCTCAAGAGACCCAGTACTTC. Protein: CASSERRRTPETAPQETQYF.

The V and J genes are TRBV19 and TRBJ2-2; the D gene is possibly TRBD1 (6 bases). Germline CDR1 is LNHDA and CDR2 is SQIVND (reference sequence). The length of the CDR3 is 16 residues. Trimming removed 6 bases from V and 2 bases from J, with 16 bases in between. CDR3 in DNA: TGTGCCAGTAGCTACCCCAGGGGACCAAACACCGGGGAGCTGTTTTTT. Translation: CASSYPRGPNTGELFF.

V is TRBV4-2 and J is TRBJ2-4; TRBD1 matches 10 bases. Losses at the gene ends were 0 bases for V and 7 bases for J; bases not matched to a gene: 15. The CDR3 is 19 amino acids. Germline V gene sequence: CDR1 LGHNA, CDR2 YNFKEQ. The CDR3 is CASSQDRGTGVSSENIQYF. The CDR3 nucleotides are TGTGCCAGCAGCCAAGATAGAGGGACAGGGGTTAGTTCGGAGAACATTCAGTACTTC.